The clone carrying this T cell receptor beta chain was recorded many times. Its target is unknown. TCRdb re-analysed the 5' RACE reads in MiXCR, keeping a single row per CDR3 protein. The repertoire holds fewer than 350,000 distinct CDR3 sequences, with around an eighth as singletons. The data are from a study of T-cell memory formation after mild COVID-19. Study context: There were largely donor-specific TCR clusters. Study-level findings and limits: Some clones that responded turned up in pre-infection memory, which suggests that cross-reactive memory joined in. Most CD4+ clones that shrank were in CM and EM, while CD8+ ones turned up in EMRA. Contracting clones, day 15 to 85, had balanced CD4/CD8, and later expanders favored CD4+.

The CDR3 contains 15 residues. V shed 6 bases and J 7 bases; nucleotides not matched to a gene: 16. Germline V gives CDR1 DFQATT, CDR2 SNEGSKA (reference sequence). What was sequenced was PBMCs or a T cell subset sorted from them (not recorded which). The V gene is TRBV20-1, the J gene TRBJ1-2, with 8 bases lining up with TRBD1. The source is a man younger than 35 who had mild COVID-19 (a few samples of this study predate the infection). Cell type and time point are not known. CDR3: CSASGTGWSTAGYTF. The DNA of the CDR3 is TGCAGTGCGAGCGGGACAGGCTGGAGTACGGCTGGCTACACCTTC.